This record covers a single T cell receptor (beta chain). Its specificity is not known. These data come from a study of cytomegalovirus exposure and HLA in healthy donors. Background on the study: The 120 validation repertoires, a later analysis reported, used the same platform as the roughly 660 repertoires from the first cohort.

This table comes from immunoSEQ multiplex PCR, and its TCRdb copy is limited to in-frame clones, with some not included. The sample includes under 200,000 clones, less than 95% of them seen just once. Study observations and caveats: Researchers counted roughly 150 TCR beta chains as cytomegalovirus-associated.

The clonotype originates from a woman between 18 and 30 years old in good health and CMV-seropositive. The source material was PBMCs.

The CDR3 DNA reads TGTGCCAGTGTAAACCCCGCGGGAAACCTCTATGGCTACACCTTC. Protein: CASVNPAGNLYGYTF. This chain uses TRBV19 with TRBJ1-2, with D unresolved. The CDR3 consists of 15 residues. Per germline, CDR1 LNHDA and CDR2 SQIVND (reference sequence). V was shortened by 8 bases and J by 4 bases, with 20 bases between the two germline ends.